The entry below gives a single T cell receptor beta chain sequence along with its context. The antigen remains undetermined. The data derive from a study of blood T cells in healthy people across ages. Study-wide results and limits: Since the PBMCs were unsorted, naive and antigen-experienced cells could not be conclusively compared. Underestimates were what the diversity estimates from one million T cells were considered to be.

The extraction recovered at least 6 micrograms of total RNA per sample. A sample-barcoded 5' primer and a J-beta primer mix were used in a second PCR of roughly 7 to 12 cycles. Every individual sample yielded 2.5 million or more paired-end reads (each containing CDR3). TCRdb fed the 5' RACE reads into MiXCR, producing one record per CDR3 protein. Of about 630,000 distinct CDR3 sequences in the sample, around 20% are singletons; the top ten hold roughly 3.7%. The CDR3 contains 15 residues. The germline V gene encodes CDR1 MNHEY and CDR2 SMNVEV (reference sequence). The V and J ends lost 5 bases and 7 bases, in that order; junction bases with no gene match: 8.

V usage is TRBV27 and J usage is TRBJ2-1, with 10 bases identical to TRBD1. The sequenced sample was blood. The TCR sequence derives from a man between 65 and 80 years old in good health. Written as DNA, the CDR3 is TGTGCCAGCAGTAGCTCCCGGGACAGGGGAAATGAGCAGTTCTTC. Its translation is CASSSSRDRGNEQFF.